The present TCR beta chain was sequenced within a study of regulatory T cells in long-lasting Graves disease. Germline V gives CDR1 SEHNR, CDR2 FQNEAQ (reference sequence). Deletions cut 3 bases from V and 12 bases from J, with 8 bases between. This CDR3 is built from 11 residues. Time point reported: newly diagnosed GD, antithyroid drugs for less than 3 months. Extracted RNA from PBMCs served as the source of the TCR library. In building TCR beta libraries, iRepertoire HTBI primers were used together with Arm-PCR of CDR3 regions. TCRdb reprocessed the multiplex PCR reads via MiXCR and lists one record per CDR3 protein. Counted here are 440,000 or so distinct CDR3 sequences, around 15% occurring once; the ten biggest clones make up about 10%. This clonotype was seen more than once but under ten times. These data also formed part of another study, on T cells in Graves' hyperthyroidism and ophthalmopathy.

The TCR sequence derives from a woman in her twenties or thirties with Graves disease. The gene calls are TRBV7-9 and TRBJ2-2, with D possibly being TRBD2 (5 bases). Sequences were derived from peripheral blood mononuclear cells (PBMCs), sampled at new diagnosis, from a patient treated with antithyroid drugs. CDR3 in amino acids: CASSFSDKLFF. The CDR3 DNA reads TGTGCCAGCAGCTTTAGCGATAAGCTGTTTTTT.